The following is a T cell receptor (beta chain) sequence with its context. Its antigen is not yet known. Base qualities were left out, and no much larger clone turns up one base away. CDR1 and CDR2 (SEHNR, FQNEAQ) derive from the germline V gene (reference sequence). The CDR3 numbers 14 residues from cysteine through phenylalanine. Only the CDR3 DNA is retained, 42 bases long and in frame from the first base. From V the trimming removes 4 bases and from J it removes 1 base, while the gene matches leave 3 bases of the junction unaccounted for. The library was produced with the immunoSEQ multiplex PCR assay. TCRdb provides this immuneACCESS table in a form limited to in-frame rearrangements. Some clones are lacking; in checked studies, under half of them reflect an unresolved V gene, and why the rest are absent is not known. For this sample the table gives some 85,000 clones, of which 80% to 95% were detected only once. Together, the top ten hold approximately 0.75% of the sample.

This entry is derived from a study of T cell changes during pregnancy in multiple sclerosis (dated by TCRdb to about 2019). Regarding the study in general: Changes in the T cell repertoire over the course of pregnancy were examined in this study in women with multiple sclerosis.

Sequenced here: peripheral blood, sampled in the second trimester of pregnancy. This clonotype originated in a female donor in good health, enrolled as a control in a pregnancy study. Here the chain combines TRBV7-9 and TRBJ1-2; 7 junctional bases match TRBD1. The CDR3 protein sequence reads: CASSSDRDNYGYTF. The nucleotides are TGTGCCAGCAGCTCAGACAGGGATAACTATGGCTACACCTTC.